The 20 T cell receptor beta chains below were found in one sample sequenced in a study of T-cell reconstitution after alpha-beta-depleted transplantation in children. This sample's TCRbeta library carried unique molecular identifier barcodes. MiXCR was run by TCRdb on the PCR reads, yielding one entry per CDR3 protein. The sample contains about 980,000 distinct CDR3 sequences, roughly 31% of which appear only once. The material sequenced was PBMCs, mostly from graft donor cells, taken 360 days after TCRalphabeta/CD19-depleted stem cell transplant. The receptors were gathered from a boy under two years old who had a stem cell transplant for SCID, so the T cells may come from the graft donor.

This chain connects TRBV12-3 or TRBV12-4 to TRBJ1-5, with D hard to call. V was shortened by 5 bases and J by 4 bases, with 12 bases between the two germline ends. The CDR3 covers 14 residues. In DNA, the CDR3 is TGTGCCAGCAGTCCCTACCGGGGAAATCAGCCCCAGCATTTT. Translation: CASSPYRGNQPQHF.

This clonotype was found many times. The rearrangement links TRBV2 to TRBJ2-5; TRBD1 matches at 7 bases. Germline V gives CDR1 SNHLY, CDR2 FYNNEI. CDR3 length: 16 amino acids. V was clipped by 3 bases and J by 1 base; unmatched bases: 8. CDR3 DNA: TGTGCCAGCAGTGACCCCGGGACAGATTCCCAAGAGACCCAGTACTTC. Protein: CASSDPGTDSQETQYF.

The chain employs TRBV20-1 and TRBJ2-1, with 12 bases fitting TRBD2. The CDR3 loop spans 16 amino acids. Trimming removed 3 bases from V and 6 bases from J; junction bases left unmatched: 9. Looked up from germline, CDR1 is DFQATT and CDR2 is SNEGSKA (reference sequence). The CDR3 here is CSASSPTSGGLNEQFF. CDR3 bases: TGCAGTGCTAGTTCCCCGACTAGCGGGGGCCTCAATGAGCAGTTCTTC.

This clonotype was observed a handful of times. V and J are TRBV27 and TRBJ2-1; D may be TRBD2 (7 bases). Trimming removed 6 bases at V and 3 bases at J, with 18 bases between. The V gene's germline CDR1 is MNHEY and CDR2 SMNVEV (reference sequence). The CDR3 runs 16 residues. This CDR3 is CASSSHRGAVYNEQFF. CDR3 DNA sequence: TGTGCCAGCAGCTCACATCGGGGGGCGGTCTACAATGAGCAGTTCTTC.

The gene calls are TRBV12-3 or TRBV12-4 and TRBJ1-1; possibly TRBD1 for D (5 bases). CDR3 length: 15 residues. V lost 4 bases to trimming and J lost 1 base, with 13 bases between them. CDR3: CASSSRQRTNTEAFF. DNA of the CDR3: TGTGCCAGCAGTTCCCGACAGAGAACGAACACTGAAGCTTTCTTT.

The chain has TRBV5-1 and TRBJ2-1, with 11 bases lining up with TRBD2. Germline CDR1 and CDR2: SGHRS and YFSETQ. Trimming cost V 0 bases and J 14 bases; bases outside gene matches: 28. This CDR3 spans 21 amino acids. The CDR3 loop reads CASSLVPPLAGGPLLSIVKFF. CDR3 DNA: TGCGCCAGCAGCTTGGTGCCCCCCCTAGCGGGGGGTCCCCTTCTCTCAATAGTAAAGTTCTTC.

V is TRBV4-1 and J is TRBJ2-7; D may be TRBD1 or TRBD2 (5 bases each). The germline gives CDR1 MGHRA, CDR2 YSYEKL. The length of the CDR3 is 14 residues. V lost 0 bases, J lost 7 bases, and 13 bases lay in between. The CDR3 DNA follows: TGCGCCAGCAGCCAAGACGGGACGAGATCGGAGCAGTACTTC. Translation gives CASSQDGTRSEQYF.

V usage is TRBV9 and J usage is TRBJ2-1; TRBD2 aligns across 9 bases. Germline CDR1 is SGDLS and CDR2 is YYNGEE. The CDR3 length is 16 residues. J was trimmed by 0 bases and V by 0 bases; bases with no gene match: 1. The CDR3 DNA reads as TGTGCCAGCAGCGTAGCGGGACTAGCCTCCTACAATGAGCAGTTCTTC. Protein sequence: CASSVAGLASYNEQFF.

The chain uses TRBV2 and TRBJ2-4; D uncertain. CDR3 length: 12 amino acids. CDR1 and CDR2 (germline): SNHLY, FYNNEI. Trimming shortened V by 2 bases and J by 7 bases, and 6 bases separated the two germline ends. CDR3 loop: CASSEQGNIQYF. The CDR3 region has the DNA TGTGCCAGCAGTGAACAAGGCAACATTCAGTACTTC.

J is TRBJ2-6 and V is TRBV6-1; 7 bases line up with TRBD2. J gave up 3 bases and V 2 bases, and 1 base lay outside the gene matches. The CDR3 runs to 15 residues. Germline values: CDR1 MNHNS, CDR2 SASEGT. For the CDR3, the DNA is TGTGCCAGCAGTGAATCGGGAGGTGGGGCCAACGTCCTGACTTTC. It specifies CASSESGGGANVLTF.

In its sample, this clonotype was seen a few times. The CDR3: CASSTTNMAYEQYF. As DNA, the CDR3 is TGTGCCAGCAGCACCACCAACATGGCCTACGAGCAGTACTTC. The V call is TRBV11-2, the J call TRBJ2-7; no reliable D call. Trimming pared 5 bases from V and 2 bases from J, leaving 13 bases between. The germline CDR1 and CDR2 sequences are SGHAT and FQNNGV. The length of the CDR3 is 14 residues. The full variable domain, in which reference TRBV11-2 and TRBJ2-7 provide the parts outside the CDR3, is EAGVAQSPRYKIIEKRQSVAFWCNPISGHATLYWYQQILGQGPKLLIQFQNNGVVDDSQLPKDRFSAERLKGVDSTLKIQPAKLEDSAVYLCASSTTNMAYEQYFGPGTRLTVT.

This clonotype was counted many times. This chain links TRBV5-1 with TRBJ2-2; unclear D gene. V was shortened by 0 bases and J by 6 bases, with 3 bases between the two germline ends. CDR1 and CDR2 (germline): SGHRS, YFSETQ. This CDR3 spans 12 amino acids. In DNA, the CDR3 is TGCGCCAGCAGCTTGGATGCCGGGGAGCTGTTTTTT. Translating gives CASSLDAGELFF.

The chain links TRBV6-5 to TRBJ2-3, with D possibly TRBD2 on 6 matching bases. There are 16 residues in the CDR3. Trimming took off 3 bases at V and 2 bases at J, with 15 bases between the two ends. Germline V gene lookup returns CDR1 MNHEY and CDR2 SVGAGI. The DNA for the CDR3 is TGTGCCAGCAGTTATGGATGGGAGGCTACCACAGATACGCAGTATTTT. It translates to CASSYGWEATTDTQYF.

CDR3 loop: CASSFERTSGGTETQYF. The DNA for the CDR3 is TGTGCCAGCAGCTTTGAGAGGACTAGCGGGGGGACTGAGACCCAGTACTTC. The rearrangement uses TRBV7-2 and TRBJ2-5; 14 bases fit TRBD2. Germline assignment: CDR1 SGHTA and CDR2 FQGNSA. This CDR3 spans 17 amino acids. The junction had 8 bases not matched to a gene; V was cut back by 3 bases and J by 5 bases.

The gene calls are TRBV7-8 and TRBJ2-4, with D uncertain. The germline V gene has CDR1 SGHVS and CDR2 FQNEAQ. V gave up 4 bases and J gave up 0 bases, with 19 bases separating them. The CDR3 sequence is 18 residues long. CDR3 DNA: TGTGCCAGCAGCTCTCATGCGAGGTGGGCCGAAGCCAAAAACATTCAGTACTTC. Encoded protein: CASSSHARWAEAKNIQYF.

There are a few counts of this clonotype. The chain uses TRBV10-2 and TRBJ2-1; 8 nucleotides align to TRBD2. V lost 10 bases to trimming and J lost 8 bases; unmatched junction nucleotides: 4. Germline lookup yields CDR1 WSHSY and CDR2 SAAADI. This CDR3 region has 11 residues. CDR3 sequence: CAMKRGHEQFF. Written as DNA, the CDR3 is TGCGCCATGAAGCGGGGGCATGAGCAGTTCTTC.

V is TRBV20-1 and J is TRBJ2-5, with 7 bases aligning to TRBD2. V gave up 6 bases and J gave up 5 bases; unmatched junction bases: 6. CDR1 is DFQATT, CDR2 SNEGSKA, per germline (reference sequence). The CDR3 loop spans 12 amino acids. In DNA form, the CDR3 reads TGCAGTGCCATGAGCGGGGTGGAGACCCAGTACTTC. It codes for CSAMSGVETQYF.

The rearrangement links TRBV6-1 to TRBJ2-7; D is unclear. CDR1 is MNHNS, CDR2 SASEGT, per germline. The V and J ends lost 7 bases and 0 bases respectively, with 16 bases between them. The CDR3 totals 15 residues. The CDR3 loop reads CASTRAYRSSYEQYF. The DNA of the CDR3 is TGTGCCAGCACCCGTGCGTACCGGAGCTCCTACGAGCAGTACTTC.

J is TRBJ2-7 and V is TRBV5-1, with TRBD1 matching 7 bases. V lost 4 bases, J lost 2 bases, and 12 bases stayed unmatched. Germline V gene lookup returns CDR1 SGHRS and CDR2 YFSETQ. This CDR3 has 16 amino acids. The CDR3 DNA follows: TGCGCCAGCAGCCCAACCCCCACAGGGGCGCCCTACGAGCAGTACTTC. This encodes CASSPTPTGAPYEQYF.

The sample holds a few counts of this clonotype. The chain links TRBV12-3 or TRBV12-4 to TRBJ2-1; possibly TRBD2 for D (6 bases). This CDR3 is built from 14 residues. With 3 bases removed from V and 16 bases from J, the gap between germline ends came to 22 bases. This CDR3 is CASSFRLEGLGHFF. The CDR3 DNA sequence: TGTGCCAGCAGTTTTAGGTTGGAGGGATTGGGGCATTTCTTC.